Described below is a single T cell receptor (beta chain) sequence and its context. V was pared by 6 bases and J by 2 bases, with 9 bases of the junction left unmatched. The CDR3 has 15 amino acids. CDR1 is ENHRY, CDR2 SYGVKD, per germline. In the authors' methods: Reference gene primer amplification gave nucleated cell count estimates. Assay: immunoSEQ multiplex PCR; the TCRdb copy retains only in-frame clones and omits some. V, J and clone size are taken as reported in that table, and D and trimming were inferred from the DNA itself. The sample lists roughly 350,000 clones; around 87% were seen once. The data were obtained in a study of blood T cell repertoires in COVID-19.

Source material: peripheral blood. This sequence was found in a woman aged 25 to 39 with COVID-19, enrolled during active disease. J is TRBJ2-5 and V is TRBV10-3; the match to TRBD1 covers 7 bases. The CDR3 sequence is CAIRSPTGKQETQYF. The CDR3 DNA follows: TGTGCCATCAGATCCCCGACAGGGAAACAAGAGACCCAGTACTTC.